This T cell receptor (beta chain) was documented in a study of CD8+CD57+ T cells in acquired aplastic anemia. On the study more broadly: When averaged, DNA from sorted CD4+ and CD8+ cells came to about 2.9 ug.

For CDR3 and TCR beta VDJ profiling, genomic DNA was the template used. TCRdb ran MiXCR on the reads and lists one entry per CDR3 protein. The data hold about 210,000 distinct CDR3 sequences, with under 65% observed a single time. As concerns this clonotype: Its target is not known.

Study-level findings and limits: Significance was not reached for CD8+ Simpson's diversity between patients and controls. Around 30 sequences, all CD8+ CDR3, were shared between patients and controls.

The receptor comes from a human donor in good health. Material for sequencing was sorted CD4+, CD8+, or CD8+CD57+ T cells (not recorded which) from PBMCs.

As DNA, the CDR3 is TGTGCCAGCAGTTTTGGGACAGGGGGTTCACCCCTCCACTTT. Translation: CASSFGTGGSPLHF. The chain links TRBV12-3 or TRBV12-4 to TRBJ1-6; 11 bases are a match to TRBD1. J was trimmed by 9 bases and V by 3 bases; bases with no gene match: 1. CDR3 length: 14 amino acids.